This TCR beta chain was captured in a study of HIV-infected patients and healthy controls. Overall study findings and caveats: Mean usage of eight alpha and eight beta V genes differed significantly in HIV-infected patients versus controls. The authors saw processing only sixteen HIV-infected individuals as a major limitation on generality. Comparisons were complicated because patients and controls had unequal numbers of distinct sequences.

The CDR3 is 13 residues long. Germline V gene sequence: CDR1 DFQATT, CDR2 SNEGSKA (reference sequence). The V end was cut by 5 bases, the J end by 4 bases, with 12 bases between. About 480 ng RNA was reverse transcribed with alpha and beta constant-region primers. Alpha and beta chain libraries were made separately by chain-specific third strand synthesis with multiplexing indices. MiXCR, run by TCRdb on the 5' RACE reads, gives a single entry per CDR3 protein. The sample shows under 20,000 distinct CDR3 sequences, 4.5% to 7% of them seen only once. Whole blood was used without fractionation, so all unsorted peripheral T cells were included. As controls, nine to eleven uninfected healthy donors gave samples, and several gave two samples about three months apart. This clonotype was seen many times. The antigen remains unidentified.

This receptor was obtained from an adult in good health. J is TRBJ1-5 and V is TRBV20-1; TRBD1 is a possible D gene (6 bases). The sequencing sample was made of blood. As DNA, the CDR3 is TGCAGTGCTCAACGGACAGTAAATCAGCCCCAGCATTTT. Its translation: CSAQRTVNQPQHF.